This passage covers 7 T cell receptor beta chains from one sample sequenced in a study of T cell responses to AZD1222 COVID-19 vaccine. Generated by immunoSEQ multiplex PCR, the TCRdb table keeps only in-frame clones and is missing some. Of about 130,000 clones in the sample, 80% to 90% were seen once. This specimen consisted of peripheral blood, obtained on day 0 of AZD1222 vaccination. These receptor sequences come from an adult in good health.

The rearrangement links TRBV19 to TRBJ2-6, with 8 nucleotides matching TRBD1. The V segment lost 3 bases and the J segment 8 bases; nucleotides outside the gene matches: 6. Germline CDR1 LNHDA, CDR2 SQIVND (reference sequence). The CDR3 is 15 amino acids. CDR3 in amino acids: CASSIRTGLPNVLTF. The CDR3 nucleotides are TGTGCCAGTAGTATCAGGACAGGGTTACCCAACGTCCTGACTTTC.

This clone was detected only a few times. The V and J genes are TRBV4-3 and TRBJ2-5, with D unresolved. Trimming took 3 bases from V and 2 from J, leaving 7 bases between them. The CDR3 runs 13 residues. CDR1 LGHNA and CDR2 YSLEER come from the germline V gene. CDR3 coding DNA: TGCGCCAGCAGCCAGCGGCAGCAAGAGACCCAGTACTTC. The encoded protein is CASSQRQQETQYF.

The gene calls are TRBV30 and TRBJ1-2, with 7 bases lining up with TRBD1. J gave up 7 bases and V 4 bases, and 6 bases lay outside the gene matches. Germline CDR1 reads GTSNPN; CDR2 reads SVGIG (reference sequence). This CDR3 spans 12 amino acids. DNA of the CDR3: TGTGCCTGGACAGGGGGACGGCGTGGCTACACCTTC. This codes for CAWTGGRRGYTF.

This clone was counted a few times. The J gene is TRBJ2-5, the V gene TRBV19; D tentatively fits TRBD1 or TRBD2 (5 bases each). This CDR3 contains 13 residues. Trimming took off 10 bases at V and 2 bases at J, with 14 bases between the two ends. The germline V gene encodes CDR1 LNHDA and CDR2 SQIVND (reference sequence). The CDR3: CATLGAQQETQYF. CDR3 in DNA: TGTGCCACCCTCGGGGCACAACAAGAGACCCAGTACTTC.

In DNA, the CDR3 is TGTGCCAGCAGTGACTCTGCGCCCAACACCGGGGAGCTGTTTTTT. As protein: CASSDSAPNTGELFF. This chain connects TRBV6-4 to TRBJ2-2, with D hard to call. Germline CDR1 reads MRHNA; CDR2 reads SNTAGT. The CDR3 loop spans 15 amino acids. Trimming left V 0 bases short and J 2 bases short, with 7 bases between.

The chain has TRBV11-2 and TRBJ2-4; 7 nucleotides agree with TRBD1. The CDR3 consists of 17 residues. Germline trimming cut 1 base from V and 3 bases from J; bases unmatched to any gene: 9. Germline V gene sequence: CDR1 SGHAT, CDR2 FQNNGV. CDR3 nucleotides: TGTGCCAGCAGCTTAGTTGGGGGACAGTCTAACAAAAACATTCAGTACTTC. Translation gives CASSLVGGQSNKNIQYF. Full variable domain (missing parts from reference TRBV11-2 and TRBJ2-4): EAGVAQSPRYKIIEKRQSVAFWCNPISGHATLYWYQQILGQGPKLLIQFQNNGVVDDSQLPKDRFSAERLKGVDSTLKIQPAKLEDSAVYLCASSLVGGQSNKNIQYFGAGTRLSVL.

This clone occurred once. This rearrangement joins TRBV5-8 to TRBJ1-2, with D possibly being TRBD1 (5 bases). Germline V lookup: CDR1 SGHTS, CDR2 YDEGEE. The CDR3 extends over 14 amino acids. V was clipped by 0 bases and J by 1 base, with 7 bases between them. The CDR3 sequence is CASSLGRDNYGYTF. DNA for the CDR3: TGTGCCAGCAGCTTGGGCAGGGATAACTATGGCTACACCTTC.